Below, 12 T cell receptor beta chains from the same sample are listed, as sequenced in a study of blood T cells in healthy people across ages. With a J-beta primer mix and a sample-barcoded 5' primer, a second PCR ran about 6 to 11 cycles. In TCRdb, the 5' RACE reads were re-called with MiXCR into one record per CDR3 protein. The table shows 500,000 to 600,000 distinct CDR3 sequences, with approximately 27% occurring only once. Sequences were obtained from blood. These TCRs come from a woman aged 70-85 years in good health.

In its sample, this clonotype was seen a few times. This chain connects TRBV20-1 to TRBJ1-4; D is perhaps TRBD1 (5 bases). The CDR3 consists of 13 residues. Germline V gives CDR1 DFQATT, CDR2 SNEGSKA (reference sequence). The V end lost 8 bases, the J end lost 4 bases, and 14 bases lay between the germline ends. The CDR3 protein is CSPQQGDNEKLFF. The CDR3 nucleotides are TGCAGTCCACAGCAGGGCGATAATGAAAAACTGTTTTTT.

V and J are TRBV19 and TRBJ2-2; no clear D gene. The V gene's germline CDR1 is LNHDA and CDR2 SQIVND (reference sequence). V lost 4 bases and J 4 bases, leaving 7 bases between the germline ends. This CDR3 comprises 13 residues. CDR3 amino acids: CASSTQSTGELFF. For the CDR3, the DNA is TGTGCCAGTAGTACCCAGAGCACCGGGGAGCTGTTTTTT. Variable domain in full (rest from reference TRBV19 and TRBJ2-2): DGGITQSPKYLFRKEGQNVTLSCEQNLNHDAMYWYRQDPGQGLRLIYYSQIVNDFQKGDIAEGYSVSREKKESFPLTVTSAQKNPTAFYLCASSTQSTGELFFGEGSRLTVL.

This chain connects TRBV7-9 to TRBJ1-5, with D uncertain. The length of the CDR3 is 13 residues. The germline V and J ends were trimmed by 4 bases and 2 bases, with 6 bases remaining between them. Germline assignment: CDR1 SEHNR and CDR2 FQNEAQ (reference sequence). CDR3 sequence (DNA): TGTGCCAGCAGCTCGACGGGCAATCAGCCCCAGCATTTT. As protein: CASSSTGNQPQHF. The variable domain in full, with the rest retrieved from reference TRBV7-9 and TRBJ1-5, is DTGVSQNPRHKITKRGQNVTFRCDPISEHNRLYWYRQTLGQGPEFLTYFQNEAQLEKSRLLSDRFSAERPKGSFSTLEIQRTEQGDSAMYLCASSSTGNQPQHFGDGTRLSIL.

V is TRBV4-2 and J is TRBJ2-1, with TRBD1 as a possible D gene (6 bases). Per germline, CDR1 LGHNA and CDR2 YNFKEQ. The CDR3 contains 15 residues. Trimming took 0 bases from V and 5 from J, leaving 11 bases between them. The CDR3 DNA follows: TGTGCCAGCAGCCAAGAGCCGACAGGCCACAATGAGCAGTTCTTC. Its translation: CASSQEPTGHNEQFF.

This chain uses TRBV5-1 with TRBJ1-6; D uncertain. Per the germline V gene, CDR1 is SGHRS and CDR2 is YFSETQ. With 4 bases removed from V and 6 bases from J, the gap between germline ends came to 11 bases. The CDR3 has 14 amino acids. The CDR3 loop reads CASSPLGSNSPLHF. In DNA, the CDR3 is TGCGCCAGCAGCCCACTCGGATCTAATTCACCCCTCCACTTT.

The CDR3 coding sequence is TGTGCCAGCGGTGAAGGGAGCTCCTACGAGCAGTACTTC. Its translation: CASGEGSSYEQYF. The V call is TRBV27, the J call TRBJ2-5; TRBD2 might be the D (5 bases). The J call is uncertain, as TRBJ2-7 better fits the DNA end. The CDR3 has 13 residues. Germline loops: CDR1 MNHEY, CDR2 SMNVEV (reference sequence).

V gene TRBV20-1 combines with J gene TRBJ2-3; 13 bases align to TRBD2. Germline trimming cut 4 bases from V and 2 bases from J; bases unmatched to any gene: 9. The CDR3 has 17 amino acids. Germline V lookup: CDR1 DFQATT, CDR2 SNEGSKA (reference sequence). CDR3 in DNA: TGCAGTGCTATAGCTCGACTAGCGGGGGGCCTCACAGATACGCAGTATTTT. Translating gives CSAIARLAGGLTDTQYF.

The rearrangement links TRBV5-1 to TRBJ2-7; 10 nucleotides match TRBD1. The CDR3 covers 13 residues. CDR1 SGHRS and CDR2 YFSETQ come from the germline V gene. The V segment lost 7 bases and the J segment 0 bases; nucleotides outside the gene matches: 1. CDR3 residues: CASGTGVSYEQYF. For the CDR3, the DNA is TGCGCCAGCGGGACAGGGGTCTCCTACGAGCAGTACTTC.

The chain carries TRBV12-3 or TRBV12-4 and TRBJ2-5; D is uncertain. The CDR3 has 14 residues. The V end was cut by 1 base, the J end by 4 bases, with 10 bases between. DNA for the CDR3: TGTGCCAGCAGTTTAGTACTGGGTGGAGAGACCCAGTACTTC. Its protein is CASSLVLGGETQYF.

This clonotype was seen at least ten times. The V and J genes are TRBV12-3 or TRBV12-4 and TRBJ1-4; possible D gene TRBD1, 5 bases. Trimming cost V 5 bases and J 8 bases, with 15 bases left between them. This CDR3 contains 14 residues. The CDR3, as DNA: TGTGCCAGCAGTCCTAGTGGGGCGGGAGAAAAACTGTTTTTT. It is translated as CASSPSGAGEKLFF.

This clonotype showed up just once. V is TRBV4-2 and J is TRBJ2-5; 10 bases are a match to TRBD2. Trimming took 0 bases from V and 4 from J; bases not matched to a gene: 2. Germline assignment: CDR1 LGHNA and CDR2 YNFKEQ. The CDR3 is made up of 15 amino acids. CDR3 residues: CASSQDIAGGETQYF. The CDR3 DNA reads as TGTGCCAGCAGCCAAGATATAGCGGGGGGAGAGACCCAGTACTTC.

This clonotype was recorded a few times. This sequence joins TRBV7-2 and TRBJ2-3; D ambiguous. CDR1 is SGHTA, CDR2 FQGNSA, per germline. The CDR3 sequence is 14 residues long. V shed 5 bases and J shed 3 bases, with 12 bases lying between them. In DNA, the CDR3 is TGTGCCAGCAGCAAGTTCGAAGGGACAGATACGCAGTATTTT. It yields the protein CASSKFEGTDTQYF.